This TCR beta chain was sequenced during a study of human T cells and chemical hapten exposure. Study background: The scalp of each patient received a weekly diphenylcyclopropenone dose for the full roughly 25-week study.

MiXCR, run by TCRdb on the RACE reads, gives a single entry per CDR3 protein. The table shows tens of thousands of distinct CDR3 sequences, with more than 8.5% occurring only once. Germline CDR1 reads DFQATT; CDR2 reads SNEGSKA (reference sequence). The CDR3 consists of 12 residues. The V and J ends lost 3 bases and 6 bases respectively, with 12 bases between them. The time point was: patch test 2, 6 weeks after DPC sensitization. Treatment defined: therapeutic diphenylcyclopropenone sensitization with weekly scalp DPC. Blood draws preceded each patch test application. The donor pool consisted of alopecia patients aged 18 to 70 years, considered suitable for DPC. This clonotype was detected only a few times.

This chain joins TRBV20-1 and TRBJ2-7; D may be TRBD1 (5 bases). Source: whole blood, taken in connection with sensitization to the hapten diphenylcyclopropenone (DPC). The source is a woman under 40 with alopecia areata. Some clones in this sample may be carry-over from other donors' samples. Here the CDR3 DNA reads TGCAGTGCTAGGGACACCATAGGCGAGCAGTACTTC. It yields the protein CSARDTIGEQYF.